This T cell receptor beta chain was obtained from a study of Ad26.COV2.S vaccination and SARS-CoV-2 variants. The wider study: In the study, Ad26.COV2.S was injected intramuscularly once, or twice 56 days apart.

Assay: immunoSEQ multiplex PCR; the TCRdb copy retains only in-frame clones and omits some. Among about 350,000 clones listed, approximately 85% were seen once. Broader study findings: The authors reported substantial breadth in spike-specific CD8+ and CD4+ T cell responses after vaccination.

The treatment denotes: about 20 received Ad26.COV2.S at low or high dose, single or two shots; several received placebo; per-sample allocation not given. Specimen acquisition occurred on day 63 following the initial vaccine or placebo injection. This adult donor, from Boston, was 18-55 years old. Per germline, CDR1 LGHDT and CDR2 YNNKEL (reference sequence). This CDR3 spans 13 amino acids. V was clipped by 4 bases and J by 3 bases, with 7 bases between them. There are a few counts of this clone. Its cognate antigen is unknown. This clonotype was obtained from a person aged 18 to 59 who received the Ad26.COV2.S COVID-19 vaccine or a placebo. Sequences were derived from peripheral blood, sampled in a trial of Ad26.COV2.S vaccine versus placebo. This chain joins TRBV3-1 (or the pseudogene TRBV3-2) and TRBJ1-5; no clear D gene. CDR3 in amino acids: CASSRGDNQPQHF. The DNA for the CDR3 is TGTGCCAGCAGCCGAGGAGACAATCAGCCCCAGCATTTT.